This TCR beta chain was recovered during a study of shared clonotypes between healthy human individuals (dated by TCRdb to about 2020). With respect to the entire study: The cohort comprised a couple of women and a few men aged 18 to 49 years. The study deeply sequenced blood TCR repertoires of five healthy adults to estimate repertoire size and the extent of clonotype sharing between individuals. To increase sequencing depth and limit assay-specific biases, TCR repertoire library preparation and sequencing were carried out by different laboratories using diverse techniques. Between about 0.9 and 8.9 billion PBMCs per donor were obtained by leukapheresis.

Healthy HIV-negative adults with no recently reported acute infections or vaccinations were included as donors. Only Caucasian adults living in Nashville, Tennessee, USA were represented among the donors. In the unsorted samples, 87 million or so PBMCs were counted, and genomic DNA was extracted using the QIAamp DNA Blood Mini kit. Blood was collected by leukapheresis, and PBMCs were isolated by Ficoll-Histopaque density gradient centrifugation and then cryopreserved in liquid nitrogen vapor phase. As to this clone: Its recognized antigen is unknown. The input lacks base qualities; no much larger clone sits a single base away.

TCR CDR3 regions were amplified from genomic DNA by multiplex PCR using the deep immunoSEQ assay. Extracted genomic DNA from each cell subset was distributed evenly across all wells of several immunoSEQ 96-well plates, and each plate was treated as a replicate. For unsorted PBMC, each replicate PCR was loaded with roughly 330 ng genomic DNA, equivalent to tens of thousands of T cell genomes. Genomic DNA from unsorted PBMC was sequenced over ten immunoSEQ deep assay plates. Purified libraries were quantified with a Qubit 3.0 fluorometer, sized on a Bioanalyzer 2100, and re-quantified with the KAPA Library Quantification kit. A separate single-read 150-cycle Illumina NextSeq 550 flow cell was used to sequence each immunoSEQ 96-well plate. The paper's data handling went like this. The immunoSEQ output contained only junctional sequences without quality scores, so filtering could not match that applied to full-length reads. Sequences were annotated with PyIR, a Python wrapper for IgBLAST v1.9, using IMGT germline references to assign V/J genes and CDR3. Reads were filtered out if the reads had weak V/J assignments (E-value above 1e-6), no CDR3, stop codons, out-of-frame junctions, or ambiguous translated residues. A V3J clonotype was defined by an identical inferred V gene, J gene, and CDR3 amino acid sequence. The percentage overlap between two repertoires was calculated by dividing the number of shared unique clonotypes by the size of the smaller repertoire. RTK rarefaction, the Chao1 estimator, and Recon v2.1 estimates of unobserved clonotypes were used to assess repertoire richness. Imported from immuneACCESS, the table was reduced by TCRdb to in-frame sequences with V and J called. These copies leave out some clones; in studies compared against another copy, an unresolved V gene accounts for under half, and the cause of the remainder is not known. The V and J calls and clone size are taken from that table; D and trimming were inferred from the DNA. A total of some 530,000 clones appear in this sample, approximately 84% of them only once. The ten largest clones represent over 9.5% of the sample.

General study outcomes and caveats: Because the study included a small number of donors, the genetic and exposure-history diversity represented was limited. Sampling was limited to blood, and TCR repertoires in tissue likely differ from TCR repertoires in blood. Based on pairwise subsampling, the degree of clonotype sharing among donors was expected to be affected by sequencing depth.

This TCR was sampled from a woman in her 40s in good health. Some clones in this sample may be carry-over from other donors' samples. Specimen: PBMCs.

In nucleotide form, the sequence is TGTGCCAGCTCTCCCGGGACTACCGGAGCCAAAAACATTCAGTACTTC. Its protein is CASSPGTTGAKNIQYF. This sequence uses TRBV18 and TRBJ2-4; the central 7 bases match TRBD2. CDR1 and CDR2 are drawn from the germline V gene: KGHSH, LQKENI. The CDR3 sequence holds 16 residues, the cysteine and phenylalanine included. CDR3 DNA only is kept here, 48 bases in frame from base 1. Trimming takes 6 bases off V and 0 bases off J; junction bases not matched to a gene: 8.